The rows below give T cell receptor beta chains drawn from one sample of a study of T cells expressing NK-cell markers. TCRdb processed the 5' RACE reads again and assigns one entry to each CDR3 protein, with no DNA. The specimen's table records around 260,000 distinct CDR3 sequences. Sequenced: blood T cells: a sorted CD56 or NKG2C T cell subset, CD4+ or CD8+ T cells, or bulk PBMC T cells (not recorded which). These receptors were taken from a woman aged 18 to 69 in good health. The CDR3 runs from the conserved cysteine through the conserved F or W.

CASSSGVRYDEQFF	TRBV5-1	TRBJ2-1
CASSLRGGGQETQYF	TRBV28	TRBJ2-5
CASSQGLAGAYNEQFF	TRBV4-3	TRBJ2-1
CASSYSGQRASPLHF	TRBV12-3/TRBV12-4	TRBJ1-6
CASSPPTSYNSPLHF	TRBV18	TRBJ1-6
CASSGYRDYTDTQYF	TRBV25-1	TRBJ2-3
CASSQGWGRGQSGANVLTF	TRBV4-1	TRBJ2-6
CASSQEPERADTQYF	TRBV4-3	TRBJ2-3
CASSPQGFGYNEQFF	TRBV18	TRBJ2-1
CASTYRGGELFF	TRBV7-3	TRBJ2-2
CASSLGEGTGFTDTQYF	TRBV7-9	TRBJ2-3
CSARSQGSHSYEQYF	TRBV20-1	TRBJ2-7
CASREGQGNYGYTF	TRBV3-1	TRBJ1-2
CASSYVGQGAVTGELFF	TRBV6-5	TRBJ2-2
CASSQEEGNTIYF	TRBV4-2	TRBJ1-3
CSARDATGGADQPQHF	TRBV20-1	TRBJ1-5
CASSPSDRANTGELFF	TRBV7-7	TRBJ2-2
CRTRGTRGYTF	TRBV14	TRBJ1-2
CASSFQIQKMTGANVLTF	TRBV5-1	TRBJ2-6
CASSQRQGSADTQYF	TRBV28	TRBJ2-3
CASSLAGAGTTEQFF	TRBV5-1	TRBJ2-1
CASTLGQGPSYEQYF	TRBV12-3/TRBV12-4	TRBJ2-7
CSAEGWAGANVLTF	TRBV20-1	TRBJ2-6
CASRQTGGSPLHF	TRBV7-6	TRBJ1-6
CAWGGTDTQYF	TRBV30	TRBJ2-3
CASSYWGPSGAYEQYF	TRBV6-5	TRBJ2-7
CSARLPASSTDTQYF	TRBV20-1	TRBJ2-3
CASKDSSSTDTQYF	TRBV2	TRBJ2-3
CSASRLAGGPGGETQYF	TRBV29-1	TRBJ2-5